This is a list of T cell receptor beta chains from one sample in a study of T cell repertoires in cytomegalovirus infection. Their antigen targets remain unknown. TCRdb re-derived calls from the reads in MiXCR, one entry per CDR3 protein. The table records approximately 990,000 distinct CDR3 sequences, approximately 31% of them present only once. Sequencing used cultured CD8+ T cells from PBMCs, obtained from culture after CMV antigen stimulation. These receptors came from a human donor in good health (CMV status not recorded). Some clones in this sample may be carry-over from other donors' samples. Each CDR3 is given with its conserved first and last residue. Each record gives: V gene, J gene, CDR3 protein.

v_gene: TRBV12-3/TRBV12-4
j_gene: TRBJ2-5
CDR3aa: CASSLRGEQETQYF

v_gene: TRBV7-4
j_gene: TRBJ2-7
CDR3aa: CASSSGQHSYEQYF

v_gene: TRBV27
j_gene: TRBJ1-2
CDR3aa: CASSFRKEEGSYGYTF

v_gene: TRBV10-3
j_gene: TRBJ1-2
CDR3aa: CAISESVGYTF

v_gene: TRBV7-9
j_gene: TRBJ1-1
CDR3aa: CASSLWGTEAFF

v_gene: TRBV7-8
j_gene: TRBJ2-2
CDR3aa: CASSGKLGTGVNTGELFF

v_gene: TRBV6-6
j_gene: TRBJ1-2
CDR3aa: CASSQPGQANYGYTF

v_gene: TRBV10-1
j_gene: TRBJ2-1
CDR3aa: CASSEKRGSYNEQFF

v_gene: TRBV12-3/TRBV12-4
j_gene: TRBJ2-1
CDR3aa: CASSSVLAAHFNEQFF

v_gene: TRBV4-2
j_gene: TRBJ2-1
CDR3aa: CVSSRGGAWNEQFF

v_gene: TRBV4-3
j_gene: TRBJ2-5
CDR3aa: CASSQDTGRDQYF

v_gene: TRBV5-1
j_gene: TRBJ2-1
CDR3aa: CASSLAVGNDEQFF

v_gene: TRBV24-1
j_gene: TRBJ2-5
CDR3aa: CATSGPQDRDNLQETQYF

v_gene: TRBV20-1
j_gene: TRBJ2-3
CDR3aa: CSASQTSSSTDTQYF

v_gene: TRBV6-1
j_gene: TRBJ2-3
CDR3aa: CAINGQFREDTQYF

v_gene: TRBV28
j_gene: TRBJ1-1
CDR3aa: CASKQRPMNTEAFF

v_gene: TRBV25-1
j_gene: TRBJ2-3
CDR3aa: CASSTSGGADTDTQYF

v_gene: TRBV24-1
j_gene: TRBJ1-5
CDR3aa: CATSEEDVMQPQHF

v_gene: TRBV12-3/TRBV12-4
j_gene: TRBJ1-4
CDR3aa: CVSSLTGQGRDEKLFF

v_gene: TRBV7-4
j_gene: TRBJ2-1
CDR3aa: CASRSAGEQFF

v_gene: TRBV7-9
j_gene: TRBJ2-1
CDR3aa: CASSSRGYEQFF

v_gene: TRBV5-7
j_gene: TRBJ2-7
CDR3aa: CASSLVRQVAYEQYF

v_gene: TRBV6-6
j_gene: TRBJ1-1
CDR3aa: CASSYPDSMNAEAFF

v_gene: TRBV12-3/TRBV12-4
j_gene: TRBJ2-1
CDR3aa: CASTPNRSSYNEQFF

v_gene: TRBV15
j_gene: TRBJ1-1
CDR3aa: CATSRLTGGTEAFF

v_gene: TRBV10-1
j_gene: TRBJ1-1
CDR3aa: CASSVSGKTEAFF

v_gene: TRBV7-6
j_gene: TRBJ2-1
CDR3aa: CASRPGQGYNEQFF

v_gene: TRBV4-2
j_gene: TRBJ1-1
CDR3aa: CASSQEGADTEAFF

v_gene: TRBV7-6
j_gene: TRBJ1-4
CDR3aa: CASSPLRLSNEKLFF

v_gene: TRBV15
j_gene: TRBJ2-2
CDR3aa: CATSSSHQGRNTGELFF

v_gene: TRBV7-2
j_gene: TRBJ2-1
CDR3aa: CASSPGWGTYNEQFF

v_gene: TRBV6-2/TRBV6-3
j_gene: TRBJ1-1
CDR3aa: CASSYAQLTEAFF

v_gene: TRBV7-2
j_gene: TRBJ2-7
CDR3aa: CASSSGNYRGRYEQYF

v_gene: TRBV6-1
j_gene: TRBJ1-3
CDR3aa: CASSAGLAGNTIYF

v_gene: TRBV6-1
j_gene: TRBJ1-1
CDR3aa: CASSEALGGDMNTEAFF

v_gene: TRBV7-2
j_gene: TRBJ2-5
CDR3aa: CASSLNSGQETQYF

v_gene: TRBV5-5
j_gene: TRBJ2-3
CDR3aa: CASSSPLRGADGTDTQYF

v_gene: TRBV7-6
j_gene: TRBJ2-1
CDR3aa: CASSLYGPDNEQFF

v_gene: TRBV7-9
j_gene: TRBJ1-1
CDR3aa: CASSFVQGSREAFF

v_gene: TRBV11-2
j_gene: TRBJ2-1
CDR3aa: CASSLEGAENEQFF

v_gene: TRBV4-1
j_gene: TRBJ1-1
CDR3aa: CASSQPLDSFTEAFF

v_gene: TRBV7-2
j_gene: TRBJ2-5
CDR3aa: CASSFREGLRSQESQYF

v_gene: TRBV6-6
j_gene: TRBJ2-7
CDR3aa: CANSYPNRAMGSYEQYF

v_gene: TRBV7-2
j_gene: TRBJ1-1
CDR3aa: CASSSRDRIAEAFF

v_gene: TRBV7-6
j_gene: TRBJ1-6
CDR3aa: CASSRTADSPLHF

v_gene: TRBV14
j_gene: TRBJ2-4
CDR3aa: CASSQDLEGRNIQYF

v_gene: TRBV7-8
j_gene: TRBJ1-5
CDR3aa: CASSSASNQPQHF

v_gene: TRBV7-6
j_gene: TRBJ2-5
CDR3aa: CASSLDFPYGSPGRETQYF

v_gene: TRBV7-6
j_gene: TRBJ2-5
CDR3aa: CASSASGGQQETQYF

v_gene: TRBV7-3
j_gene: TRBJ2-2
CDR3aa: CASRIDTGELFF

v_gene: TRBV27
j_gene: TRBJ2-4
CDR3aa: CASSGVGLVGGAKNIQYF

v_gene: TRBV7-6
j_gene: TRBJ2-7
CDR3aa: CASSLALSTGAYEQYF